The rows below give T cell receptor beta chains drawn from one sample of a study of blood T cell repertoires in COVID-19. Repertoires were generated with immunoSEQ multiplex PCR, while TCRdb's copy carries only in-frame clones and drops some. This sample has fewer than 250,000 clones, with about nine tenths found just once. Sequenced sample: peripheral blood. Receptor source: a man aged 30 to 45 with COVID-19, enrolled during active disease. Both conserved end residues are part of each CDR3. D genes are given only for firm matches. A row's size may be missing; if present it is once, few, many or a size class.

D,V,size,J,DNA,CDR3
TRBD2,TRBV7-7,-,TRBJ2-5,TGTGCCAGCAGCTTAAGGTCCGGGGGGTACCAAGAGACCCAGTACTTC,CASSLRSGGYQETQYF
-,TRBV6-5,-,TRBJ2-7,TGTGCCAGCAAGAAGGGAGATTTAGGTACCTACGAGCAGTACTTC,CASKKGDLGTYEQYF
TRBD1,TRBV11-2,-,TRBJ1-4,TGTGCCAGCAGTGTAACCGGGACAGCAAAAGAAAAACTGTTTTTT,CASSVTGTAKEKLFF
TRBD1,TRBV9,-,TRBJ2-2,TGTGTCAGCAGCGACACCGGGACAGCGAACACCGGGGAGCTGTTTTTT,CVSSDTGTANTGELFF
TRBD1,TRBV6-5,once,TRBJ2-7,TGTGCCAGCAGTTCGCTCCTCGGGACAGGGACCTACGAGCAGTACTTC,CASSSLLGTGTYEQYF
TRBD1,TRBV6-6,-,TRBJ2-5,TGTGCCAGCAGTCAGGGGGCCCGGGAGACCCAGTACTTC,CASSQGARETQYF
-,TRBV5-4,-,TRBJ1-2,TGTGCCAGCAGACCACCGGGAGGGAACTATGGCTACACCTTC,CASRPPGGNYGYTF
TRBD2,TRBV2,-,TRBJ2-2,TGTGCCAGCCTCCGGGGGGGCCCCGGGGAGCTGTTTTTT,CASLRGGPGELFF
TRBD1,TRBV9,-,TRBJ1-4,TGTGCCAGCAGCTCGAGGACAGGGGCTGAAAAACTGTTTTTT,CASSSRTGAEKLFF
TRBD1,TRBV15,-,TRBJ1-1,TGTGCCACGCGGGACAGGGAGATATCTGAAGCTTTCTTT,CATRDREISEAFF
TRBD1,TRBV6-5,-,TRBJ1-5,TGTGCCAGCAGTAGACGACAGGGCGATCACCAGCCCCAGCATTTT,CASSRRQGDHQPQHF
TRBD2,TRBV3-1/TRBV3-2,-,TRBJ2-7,TGTGCCAGCAGCGGTCGACTAGCGGGCGAGCAGTACTTC,CASSGRLAGEQYF
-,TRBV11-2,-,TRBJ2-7,TGTGCCAGCAGTCCAGACAGGCCCTCATACGAGCAGTACTTC,CASSPDRPSYEQYF
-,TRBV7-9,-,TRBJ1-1,TGTGCCGGCGGGGACTCACCGGCACGAGCTTTCTTT,CAGGDSPARAFF
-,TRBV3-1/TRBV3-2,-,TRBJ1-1,TGTGCCAGCAGCCAGGGGGGTCTGAACACTGAAGCTTTCTTT,CASSQGGLNTEAFF
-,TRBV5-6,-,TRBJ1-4,TGTGCCAGCAGCTTATGGGCGTCTGGTGAAAAACTGTTTTTT,CASSLWASGEKLFF
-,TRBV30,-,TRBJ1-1,TGTGCCTGGGCCGGGGAGGGTGAAGCTTTCTTT,CAWAGEGEAFF
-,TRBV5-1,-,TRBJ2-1,TGCGCCAGCAGGTGGAGGGGACGCATCGATGAGCAGTTCTTC,CASRWRGRIDEQFF
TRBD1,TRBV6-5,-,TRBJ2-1,TGTGCCAGCAGTTACTTTCAGACAGGGAGAAATGAGCAGTTCTTC,CASSYFQTGRNEQFF
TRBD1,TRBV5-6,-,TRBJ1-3,TGTGCCAGCAGCTTGGAGTTCGGACAGGGGGCGCTGGGAAACACCATATATTTT,CASSLEFGQGALGNTIYF
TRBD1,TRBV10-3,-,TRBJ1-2,TGTGCCATCAGTGCGGGGACAGACTATGGCTACACCTTC,CAISAGTDYGYTF
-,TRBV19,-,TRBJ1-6,TGTGCCAGTAGTCCCCAGGGCTCCTATAATTCACCCCTCCACTTT,CASSPQGSYNSPLHF
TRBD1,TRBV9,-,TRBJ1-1,TGTGCCAGCAGCGTTGGGACAGGGGGCGTCACTGAAGCTTTCTTT,CASSVGTGGVTEAFF
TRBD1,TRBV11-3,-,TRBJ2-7,TGTGCCAGCAGCTCCGGGACAGTACAGTACTTC,CASSSGTVQYF
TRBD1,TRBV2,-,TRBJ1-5,TGTGCCAGCAGTGAACTCGGGACAGGGGGCGGTCAGCCCCAGCATTTT,CASSELGTGGGQPQHF
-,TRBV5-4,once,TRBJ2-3,TGTGCCAGCAGCTCCCCCGCCGTAGGCACAGATACGCAGTATTTT,CASSSPAVGTDTQYF